The clone carrying this T cell receptor beta chain was found many times. Germline-derived CDR1 and CDR2 are MNHEY and SVGAGI. Trimming stripped 0 bases from V and 0 bases from J, with 9 bases between. The CDR3 is made up of 15 amino acids. This sample stems from a study of blood T cell repertoires in COVID-19. Study details: There were acute and convalescent COVID-19 samples, and they came from the United States, Italy and Spain.

Repertoires were generated with immunoSEQ multiplex PCR, while TCRdb's copy carries only in-frame clones and drops some. Altogether approximately 220,000 clones are present, approximately 80% being singletons, with the ten largest covering over 7%. V and J are TRBV6-5 and TRBJ2-7; no clear D. The specimen sequenced was PBMCs or T cells enriched from blood (not recorded which). The sequence derives from a woman aged 40 to 50 with acute COVID-19. The CDR3 loop is CASSYSVGNSYEQYF. The CDR3 DNA follows: TGTGCCAGCAGTTACTCCGTCGGTAACTCCTACGAGCAGTACTTC.